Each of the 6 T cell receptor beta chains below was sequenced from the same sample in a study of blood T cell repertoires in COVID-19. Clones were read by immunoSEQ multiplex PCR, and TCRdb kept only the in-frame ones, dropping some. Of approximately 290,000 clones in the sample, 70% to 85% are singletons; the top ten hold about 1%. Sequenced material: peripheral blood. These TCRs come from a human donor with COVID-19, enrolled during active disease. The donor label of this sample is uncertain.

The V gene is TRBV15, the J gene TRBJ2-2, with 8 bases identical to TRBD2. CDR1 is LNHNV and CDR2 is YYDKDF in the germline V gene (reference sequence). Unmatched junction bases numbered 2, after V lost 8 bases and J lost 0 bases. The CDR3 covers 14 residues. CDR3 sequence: CATSGLANTGELFF. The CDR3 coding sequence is TGTGCCACCTCGGGACTAGCGAACACCGGGGAGCTGTTTTTT.

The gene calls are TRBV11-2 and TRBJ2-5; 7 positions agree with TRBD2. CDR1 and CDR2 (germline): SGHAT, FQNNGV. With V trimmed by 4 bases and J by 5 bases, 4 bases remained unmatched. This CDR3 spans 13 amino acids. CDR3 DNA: TGTGCCAGCAGCTCTTGGGGGGGGGAGACCCAGTACTTC. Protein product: CASSSWGGETQYF.

The CDR3 loop reads CASSFGSGREQETQYF. In DNA form, the CDR3 reads TGTGCCAGCAGCTTTGGTAGCGGGAGGGAACAAGAGACCCAGTACTTC. This chain uses TRBV5-4 with TRBJ2-5; 11 nucleotides align to TRBD2. Germline-derived CDR1 and CDR2 are SGHNT and YYREEE (reference sequence). The length of the CDR3 is 16 residues. V lost 2 bases, J lost 2 bases, and 5 bases stayed unmatched.

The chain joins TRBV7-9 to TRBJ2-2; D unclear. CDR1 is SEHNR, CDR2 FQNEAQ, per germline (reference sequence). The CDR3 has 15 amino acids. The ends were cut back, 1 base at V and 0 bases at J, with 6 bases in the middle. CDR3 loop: CASSLGDTNTGELFF. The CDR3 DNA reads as TGTGCCAGCAGCTTAGGAGACACGAACACCGGGGAGCTGTTTTTT. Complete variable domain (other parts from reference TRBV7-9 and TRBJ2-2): DTGVSQNPRHKITKRGQNVTFRCDPISEHNRLYWYRQTLGQGPEFLTYFQNEAQLEKSRLLSDRFSAERPKGSFSTLEIQRTEQGDSAMYLCASSLGDTNTGELFFGEGSRLTVL.

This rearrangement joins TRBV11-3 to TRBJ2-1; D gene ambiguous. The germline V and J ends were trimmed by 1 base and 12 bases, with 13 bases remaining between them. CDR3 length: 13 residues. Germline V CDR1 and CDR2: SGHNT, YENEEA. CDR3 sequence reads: CASSLAPGLVQFF. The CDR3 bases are TGTGCCAGCAGCTTAGCGCCCGGTTTGGTGCAGTTCTTC.

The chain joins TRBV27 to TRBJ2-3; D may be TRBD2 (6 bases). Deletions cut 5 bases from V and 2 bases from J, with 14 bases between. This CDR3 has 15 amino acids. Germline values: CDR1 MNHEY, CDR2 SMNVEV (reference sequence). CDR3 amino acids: CASSAGTYHTDTQYF. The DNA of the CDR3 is TGTGCCAGCAGTGCCGGGACTTACCACACAGATACGCAGTATTTT.